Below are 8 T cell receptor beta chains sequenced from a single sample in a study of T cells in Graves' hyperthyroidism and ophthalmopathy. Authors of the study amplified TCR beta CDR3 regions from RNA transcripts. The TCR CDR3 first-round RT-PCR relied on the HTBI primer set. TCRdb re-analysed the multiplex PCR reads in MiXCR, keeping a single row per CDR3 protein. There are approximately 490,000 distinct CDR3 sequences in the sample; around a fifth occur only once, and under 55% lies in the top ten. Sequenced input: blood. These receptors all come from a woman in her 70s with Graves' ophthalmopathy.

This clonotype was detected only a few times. CDR3 DNA sequence: TGCGCCAGCAGCCCCAGACAGGGAACGGGCTACGAGCAGTACTTC. This gives the protein CASSPRQGTGYEQYF. This rearrangement joins TRBV5-1 to TRBJ2-7, with TRBD1 matching over 7 bases. Germline CDR1 and CDR2: SGHRS and YFSETQ. The CDR3 extends over 15 amino acids. V was clipped by 4 bases and J by 3 bases; unmatched bases: 10.

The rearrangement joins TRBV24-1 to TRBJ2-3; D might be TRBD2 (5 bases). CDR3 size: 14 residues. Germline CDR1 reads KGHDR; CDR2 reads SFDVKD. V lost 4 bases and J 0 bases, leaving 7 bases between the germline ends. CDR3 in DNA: TGTGCCACCAGTGACCGGACTAGCACAGATACGCAGTATTTT. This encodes CATSDRTSTDTQYF.

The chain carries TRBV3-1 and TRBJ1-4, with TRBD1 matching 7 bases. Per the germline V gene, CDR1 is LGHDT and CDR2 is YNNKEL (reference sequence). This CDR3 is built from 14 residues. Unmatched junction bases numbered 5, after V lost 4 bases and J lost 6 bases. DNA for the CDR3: TGTGCCAGCAGCCCAGGGGGTGTGGATGAAAAACTGTTTTTT. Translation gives CASSPGGVDEKLFF.

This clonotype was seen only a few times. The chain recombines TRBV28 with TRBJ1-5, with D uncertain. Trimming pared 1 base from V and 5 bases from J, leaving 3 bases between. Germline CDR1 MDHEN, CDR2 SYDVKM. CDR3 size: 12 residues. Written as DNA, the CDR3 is TGTGCCAGCAGTTTATTTTATCAGCCCCAGCATTTT. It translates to CASSLFYQPQHF.

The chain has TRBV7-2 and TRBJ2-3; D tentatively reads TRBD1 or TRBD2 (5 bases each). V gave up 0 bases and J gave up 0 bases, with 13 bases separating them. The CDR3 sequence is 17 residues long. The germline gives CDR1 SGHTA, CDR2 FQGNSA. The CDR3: CASSLAGTEISTDTQYF. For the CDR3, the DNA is TGTGCCAGCAGCTTAGCGGGGACGGAGATTAGCACAGATACGCAGTATTTT. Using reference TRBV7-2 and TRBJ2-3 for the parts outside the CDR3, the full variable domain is GAGVSQSPSNKVTEKGKDVELRCDPISGHTALYWYRQSLGQGLEFLIYFQGNSAPDKSGLPSDRFSAERTGGSVSTLTIQRTQQEDSAVYLCASSLAGTEISTDTQYFGPGTRLTVL.

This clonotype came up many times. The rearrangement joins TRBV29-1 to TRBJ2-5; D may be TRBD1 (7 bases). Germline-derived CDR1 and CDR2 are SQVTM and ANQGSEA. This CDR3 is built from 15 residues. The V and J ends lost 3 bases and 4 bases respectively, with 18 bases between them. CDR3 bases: TGCAGCGTTGAGCGCCAGGGGGGAGGTCGAGAGACCCAGTACTTC. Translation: CSVERQGGGRETQYF.

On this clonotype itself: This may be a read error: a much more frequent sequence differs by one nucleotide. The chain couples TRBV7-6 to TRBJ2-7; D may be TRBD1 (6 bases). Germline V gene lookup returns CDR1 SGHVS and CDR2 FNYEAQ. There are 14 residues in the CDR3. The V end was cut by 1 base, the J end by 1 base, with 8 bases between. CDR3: CASSLDTGSYEQYF. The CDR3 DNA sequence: TGTGCCAGCAGCTTAGATACAGGGTCCTACGAGCAGTACTTC.

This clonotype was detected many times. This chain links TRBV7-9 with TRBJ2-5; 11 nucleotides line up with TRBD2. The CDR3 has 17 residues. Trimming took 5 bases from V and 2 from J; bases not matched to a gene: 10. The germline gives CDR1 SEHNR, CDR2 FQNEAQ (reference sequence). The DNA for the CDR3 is TGTGCCAGCAGCCCCAGGTTGACTAGCGGGAATCAAGAGACCCAGTACTTC. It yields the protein CASSPRLTSGNQETQYF.